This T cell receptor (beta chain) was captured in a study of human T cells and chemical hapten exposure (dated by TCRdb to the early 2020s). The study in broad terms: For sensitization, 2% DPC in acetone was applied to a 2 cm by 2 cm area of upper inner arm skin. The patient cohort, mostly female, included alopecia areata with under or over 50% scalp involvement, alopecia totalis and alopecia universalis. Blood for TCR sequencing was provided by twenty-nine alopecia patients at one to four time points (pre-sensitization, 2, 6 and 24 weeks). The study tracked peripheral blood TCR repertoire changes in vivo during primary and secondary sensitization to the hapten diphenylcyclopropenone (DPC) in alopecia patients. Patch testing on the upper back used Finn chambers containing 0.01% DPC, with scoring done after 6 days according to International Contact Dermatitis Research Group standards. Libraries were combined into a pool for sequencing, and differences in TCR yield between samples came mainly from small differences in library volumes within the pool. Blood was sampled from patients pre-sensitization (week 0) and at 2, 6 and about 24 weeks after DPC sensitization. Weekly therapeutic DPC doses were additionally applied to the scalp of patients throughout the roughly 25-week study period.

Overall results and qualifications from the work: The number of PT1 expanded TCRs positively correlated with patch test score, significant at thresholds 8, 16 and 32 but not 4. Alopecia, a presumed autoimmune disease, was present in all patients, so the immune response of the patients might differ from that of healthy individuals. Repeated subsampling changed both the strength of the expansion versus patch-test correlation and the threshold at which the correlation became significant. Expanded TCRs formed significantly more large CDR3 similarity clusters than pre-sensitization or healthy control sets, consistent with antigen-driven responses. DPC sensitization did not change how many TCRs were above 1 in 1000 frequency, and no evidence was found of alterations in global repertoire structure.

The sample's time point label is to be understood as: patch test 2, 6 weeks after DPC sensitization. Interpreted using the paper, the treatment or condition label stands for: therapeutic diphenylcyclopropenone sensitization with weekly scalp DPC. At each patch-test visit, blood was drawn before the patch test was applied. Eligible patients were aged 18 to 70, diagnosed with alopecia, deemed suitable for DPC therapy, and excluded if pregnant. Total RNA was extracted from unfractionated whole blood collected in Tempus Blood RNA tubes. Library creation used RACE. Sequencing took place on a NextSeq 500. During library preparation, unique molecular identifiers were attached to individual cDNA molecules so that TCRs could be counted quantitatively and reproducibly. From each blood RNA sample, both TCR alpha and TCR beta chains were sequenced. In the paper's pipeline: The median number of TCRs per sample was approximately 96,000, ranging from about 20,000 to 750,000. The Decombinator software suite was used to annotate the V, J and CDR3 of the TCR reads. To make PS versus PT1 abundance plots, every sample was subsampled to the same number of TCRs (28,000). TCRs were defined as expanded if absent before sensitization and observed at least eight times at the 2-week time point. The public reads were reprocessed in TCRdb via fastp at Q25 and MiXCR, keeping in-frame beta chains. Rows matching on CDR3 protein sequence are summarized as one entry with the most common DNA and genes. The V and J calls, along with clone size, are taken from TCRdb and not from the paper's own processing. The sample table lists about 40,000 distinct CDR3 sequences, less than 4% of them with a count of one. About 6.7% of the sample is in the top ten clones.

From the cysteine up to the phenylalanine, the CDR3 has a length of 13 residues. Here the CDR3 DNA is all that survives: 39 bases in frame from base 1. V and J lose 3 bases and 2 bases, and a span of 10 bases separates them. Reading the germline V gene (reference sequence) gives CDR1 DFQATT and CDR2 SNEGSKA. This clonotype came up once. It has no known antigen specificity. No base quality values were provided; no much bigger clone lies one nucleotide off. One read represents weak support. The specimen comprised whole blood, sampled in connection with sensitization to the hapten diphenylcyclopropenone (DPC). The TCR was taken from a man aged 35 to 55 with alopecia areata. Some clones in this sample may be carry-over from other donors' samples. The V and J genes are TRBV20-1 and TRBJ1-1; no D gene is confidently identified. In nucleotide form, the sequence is TGCAGTGCTAGTCGGACGACTAACACTGAAGCTTTCTTT. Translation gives CSASRTTNTEAFF.